This TCR beta chain was obtained from a study of blood T cell repertoires in COVID-19. Generated by immunoSEQ multiplex PCR, the TCRdb table keeps only in-frame clones and is missing some. The profile shows about 67,000 clones, around 90% of them singletons. The CDR3 covers 11 residues. From germline, CDR1 is MNHNS and CDR2 SASEGT. The V and J ends lost 2 bases and 5 bases respectively, with 4 bases between them. In this sample, this clone turned up a few times. The sequenced sample was peripheral blood. V usage is TRBV6-1 and J usage is TRBJ2-7; D unresolved. The TCR was taken from a woman of 80 years or more with acute or convalescent COVID-19. In DNA, the CDR3 is TGTGCCAGCAGTGAATGGCACGAGCAGTACTTC. Its protein product is CASSEWHEQYF.